The 2 T cell receptor beta chains reported below all come from one sample, sequenced in a study of spatial heterogeneity in lung cancer. These receptors' targets are unknown. Each CDR3 protein gets one entry after TCRdb re-called the 5' RACE reads with MiXCR. Of over 5,000 distinct CDR3 sequences detected, around 15% appear once; the ten largest clones hold approximately 11%. The time point denotes: sample taken at primary tumor resection. Overall study results and limits: Within tumors, counts of expanded alpha and beta TCRs tracked tumor mutation counts.

The sample in question was lung tumor tissue, obtained at surgery. Receptors originate from a male donor with early-stage non-small cell lung cancer.

Within the sample, this clonotype is medium-sized. The chain recombines TRBV18 with TRBJ1-1; 7 bases match TRBD1. V gave up 2 bases and J gave up 5 bases; unmatched junction bases: 2. This CDR3 is 13 amino acids long. From germline, CDR1 is KGHSH and CDR2 LQKENI. The DNA of the CDR3 is TGTGCCAGCTCACCATCAGGGGGGACTGAAGCTTTCTTT. Amino acid sequence: CASSPSGGTEAFF.

This clonotype is categorized as medium-sized. The V gene is TRBV5-1, the J gene TRBJ2-7, with D uncertain. Germline CDR1 SGHRS, CDR2 YFSETQ. This CDR3 spans 14 amino acids. CDR3 DNA sequence: TGCGACCGACGAGCTTCTCTCATCTCCTACGAGCAGTACTTC. Protein product: CDRRASLISYEQYF.